The clone carrying this TCR beta chain was detected only once. What it binds is not known. The entry originates in a study of T cell responses to AZD1222 COVID-19 vaccine. Across the study: Researchers grouped second doses given at about 4 or about 12 weeks into one pool. Study conclusions and caveats: Mapped onto spike, vaccine-associated CD4 TCRs spanned it and were dominant at 160-218 and 743-854. The study identified only five to seven AZD1222 recipients as seropositive at baseline. Clonal diversity may have been underestimated, and the donors were mostly white British, with more females than males.

This CDR3 is built from 15 residues. The V end was cut by 5 bases, the J end by 1 base, with 14 bases between. CDR1 and CDR2 from the germline V gene are SGHTA and FQGNSA. Profiling relied on immunoSEQ multiplex PCR, and the TCRdb table lists in-frame clones only, not all of them. The sample consists of approximately 80,000 clones, around 87% of them appearing once. This specimen was peripheral blood, taken on day 0 of AZD1222 vaccination. The chain uses TRBV7-2 and TRBJ2-5; D remains ambiguous. This receptor was obtained from an adult in good health. The CDR3 region is CASSATLGLQETQYF. The CDR3 DNA is TGTGCCAGCAGCGCCACGCTAGGGCTCCAAGAGACCCAGTACTTC.